This T cell receptor beta chain was observed in a study of cytomegalovirus exposure and HLA in healthy donors. Whole-study findings and limits: Using the classifier, cytomegalovirus status was reportedly diagnosed with high specificity and sensitivity. Rare TCR sequences predominated, though certain public TCRs were found in many donors. There were 150 or so TCR beta chains listed as cytomegalovirus-associated. One later analysis, an examination of the approximately 120 validation repertoires, found that first-cohort TCR clusters tended to co-occur in them.

In its sample, this clone was seen once. Its target is unknown. Sequenced by immunoSEQ multiplex PCR; TCRdb stores in-frame clones only, minus some. The repertoire holds some 240,000 clones, with approximately 86% as singletons. Deletions cut 0 bases from V and 7 bases from J, with 7 bases between. Per the germline V gene, CDR1 is SGHVS and CDR2 is FQNEAQ. The CDR3 runs to 13 residues. V is TRBV7-8 and J is TRBJ2-1; D uncertain. The TCR sequence derives from a woman aged 25 to 39 in good health and CMV-seropositive. Specimen: PBMCs. CDR3 nucleotide sequence: TGTGCCAGCAGCTTAGCTTTCCTTAATGAGCAGTTCTTC. Translating it yields CASSLAFLNEQFF.